Sequencing of this TCR beta chain was carried out in a study of T cells in women clearing cervical HPV infection. CDR1 DFQATT and CDR2 SNEGSKA come from the germline V gene (reference sequence). This CDR3 is 10 amino acids long. Produced via immunoSEQ multiplex PCR; TCRdb's table is partial and in-frame only. The data show 40,000 to 60,000 clones, and the top ten clones hold 0.95% to 1%. Remarks on this clone: The CDR3 end is not reached by the read, which stops 3 residues before it; the germline J gene fills it in.

Sequences were obtained from blood buffy coat. The chain recombines TRBV20-1 with TRBJ1-1; D is unclear. This sequence originates from a woman aged 18 to 75 with a cervical HPV16 infection that either progressed to CIN3+ or cleared (not recorded which). CDR3 protein: CSALRSEAFF. The sequenced part of the CDR3 DNA is TGCAGTGCCCTGAGGTCCGAA.